These 20 T cell receptor beta chains were all obtained from the same sample, sequenced in a study of CD8+ T cells in alopecia areata. RNA was isolated and reverse transcribed to cDNA, the sequencing template. Here immunoSEQ multiplex PCR was the method, and the copy in TCRdb shows in-frame clones only, minus some. Here the sample spans more than 95,000 clones, about 46% being singletons. Source material: NKG2D-low CD8+ T cells sorted from blood. The source of these receptors is a human donor with alopecia areata.

This chain connects TRBV30 to TRBJ2-1; D is possibly TRBD1 or TRBD2 (5 bases each). Germline V gene sequence: CDR1 GTSNPN, CDR2 SVGIG (reference sequence). V was shortened by 5 bases and J by 1 base, with 15 bases between the two germline ends. The CDR3 is 15 amino acids. The CDR3 here is CAWGGGSSSYNEQFF. CDR3 DNA: TGTGCCTGGGGGGGTGGTAGCTCGTCCTACAATGAGCAGTTCTTC.

This chain connects TRBV15 to TRBJ1-5, with D possibly matching TRBD1 (6 bases). The CDR3 loop spans 14 amino acids. CDR1 and CDR2 (germline): LNHNV, YYDKDF (reference sequence). Trimming took 6 bases from V and 4 from J, leaving 13 bases between them. DNA of the CDR3: TGTGCCACCAGGTCCGGGACATCGAATCAGCCCCAGCATTTT. It codes for CATRSGTSNQPQHF.

This clone was picked up one time. V usage is TRBV29-1 and J usage is TRBJ2-7, with D possibly being TRBD1 (6 bases). Germline CDR1 SQVTM, CDR2 ANQGSEA. The CDR3 has 11 amino acids. V lost 3 bases and J lost 5, with 8 bases in between. CDR3 in amino acids: CSVDEGDEQYF. The DNA of the CDR3 is TGCAGCGTTGATGAGGGGGACGAGCAGTACTTC.

The V call is TRBV9, the J call TRBJ2-1; TRBD2 aligns across 11 bases. The germline V gene has CDR1 SGDLS and CDR2 YYNGEE. There are 16 residues in the CDR3. V lost 1 base to trimming and J lost 2 bases; unmatched junction nucleotides: 2. Written as DNA, the CDR3 is TGTGCCAGCAGCGTATCACTAGCGGGGGCCTACAATGAGCAGTTCTTC. Translation gives CASSVSLAGAYNEQFF.

This rearrangement joins TRBV9 to TRBJ2-3; TRBD2 agrees at 11 bases. CDR3 length: 15 residues. Germline CDR1 is SGDLS and CDR2 is YYNGEE. After removal of 5 bases from V and 5 bases from J, the junction contained 7 bases not matched to a gene. DNA of the CDR3: TGTGCCAGCAGTTTTAGCGGGGGGGCCGGAGATACGCAGTATTTT. Translation gives CASSFSGGAGDTQYF.

The chain couples TRBV27 to TRBJ2-3, with 8 bases identical to TRBD2. The ends lost 9 bases at V and 7 bases at J; junction bases unmatched: 3. This CDR3 comprises 11 residues. Germline CDR1 reads MNHEY; CDR2 reads SMNVEV (reference sequence). DNA of the CDR3: TGTGCCAGTAGCGGGGCTAATACGCAGTATTTT. Translating gives CASSGANTQYF.

The chain couples TRBV29-1 to TRBJ1-5, with 10 bases that match TRBD1. Germline assignment: CDR1 SQVTM and CDR2 ANQGSEA. The CDR3 loop spans 13 amino acids. The trim removed 7 bases at V and 6 bases at J, leaving 6 bases unmatched. Written as DNA, the CDR3 is TGCAGCGCCCGACAGGGGGCTAGTCAGCCCCAGCATTTT. Amino acids: CSARQGASQPQHF.

V is TRBV11-2 and J is TRBJ2-7, with D possibly TRBD2 on 6 matching bases. The CDR3 is made up of 14 amino acids. Between the trimmed V and J ends, which lost 1 base and 3 bases, there was a span of 10 bases. In germline, CDR1 is SGHAT, CDR2 FQNNGV. The CDR3 region is CASSLGTSSYEQYF. CDR3 in DNA: TGTGCCAGCAGCTTAGGAACTAGCAGCTACGAGCAGTACTTC.

The rearrangement links TRBV15 to TRBJ1-4, with D hard to call. This CDR3 is built from 16 residues. Per the germline V gene, CDR1 is LNHNV and CDR2 is YYDKDF (reference sequence). V shed 4 bases and J shed 7 bases, with 19 bases lying between them. The CDR3 loop reads CATSIAWTVGSEKLFF. Here the CDR3 DNA reads TGTGCCACCAGCATTGCGTGGACGGTCGGGAGTGAAAAACTGTTTTTT.

The J gene is TRBJ2-5, the V gene TRBV12-5; TRBD2 might be the D (5 bases). CDR3 length equals 11 residues. The germline gives CDR1 LGHNT, CDR2 FRNRAP. V was cut by 5 bases and J by 5 bases, with 6 bases left in between. The CDR3 DNA reads as TGTGCTAGTGGTCGCGGGGAGACCCAGTACTTC. Its protein is CASGRGETQYF.

This clone was found once. The chain uses TRBV20-1 and TRBJ2-7, with a possible D match to TRBD2 (5 bases). V dropped 8 bases and J dropped 3 bases, with 11 bases sitting between them. Per the germline V gene, CDR1 is DFQATT and CDR2 is SNEGSKA (reference sequence). This CDR3 is built from 11 residues. CDR3 residues: CSLPRGYEQYF. CDR3 DNA: TGCAGTCTCCCCCGGGGCTACGAGCAGTACTTC.

This clone was seen a handful of times. The chain combines TRBV29-1 with TRBJ2-5; either TRBD1 or TRBD2 may supply D (5 bases each). This CDR3 contains 13 residues. The germline CDR1 and CDR2 sequences are SQVTM and ANQGSEA. Between the trimmed V and J ends, which lost 3 bases and 5 bases, there was a span of 13 bases. Here the CDR3 DNA reads TGCAGCGTTGATTGGGGGTTCGGGGAGACCCAGTACTTC. It encodes CSVDWGFGETQYF.

This chain uses TRBV2 with TRBJ2-4, with 8 nucleotides matching TRBD1. J lost 5 bases, V lost 9 bases, and 3 bases had no gene match. The CDR3 covers 12 residues. Germline V CDR1 and CDR2: SNHLY, FYNNEI. The CDR3 coding sequence is TGTGCCAGTAACAGGGGGGAAAACATTCAGTACTTC. Translated: CASNRGENIQYF. Supplemented by reference TRBV2 and TRBJ2-4, the full variable domain reads EPEVTQTPSHQVTQMGQEVILRCVPISNHLYFYWYRQILGQKVEFLVSFYNNEISEKSEIFDDQFSVERPDGSNFTLKIRSTKLEDSAMYFCASNRGENIQYFGAGTRLSVL.

A single count supports this clone. The chain couples TRBV27 to TRBJ2-7; perhaps D is TRBD1 or TRBD2 (6 bases each). V dropped 0 bases and J dropped 7 bases, with 19 bases sitting between them. Germline lookup yields CDR1 MNHEY and CDR2 SMNVEV (reference sequence). The CDR3 is made up of 16 amino acids. The CDR3 DNA follows: TGTGCCAGCAGTTTATCGATGCCCCGGGGGCGGACAGAGCAGTACTTC. It encodes CASSLSMPRGRTEQYF.

In nucleotides, the CDR3 is TGTGCCTGGAGTATGACAGGGACTAGCACAGATACGCAGTATTTT. Translating it yields CAWSMTGTSTDTQYF. The chain combines TRBV30 with TRBJ2-3; TRBD1 is a possible D gene (7 bases). The germline V gene encodes CDR1 GTSNPN and CDR2 SVGIG (reference sequence). The CDR3 loop spans 15 amino acids. V gave up 2 bases and J gave up 0 bases, with 12 bases separating them. The full variable domain, its missing parts supplied by reference TRBV30 and TRBJ2-3, is SQTIHQWPATLVQPVGSPLSLECTVEGTSNPNLYWYRQAAGRGLQLLFYSVGIGQISSEVPQNLSASRPQDRQFILSSKKLLLSDSGFYLCAWSMTGTSTDTQYFGPGTRLTVL.

The rearrangement links TRBV5-1 to TRBJ1-2; TRBD1 aligns across 9 bases. The CDR3 consists of 14 residues. V was pared by 8 bases and J by 7 bases, with 12 bases of the junction left unmatched. Germline assignment: CDR1 SGHRS and CDR2 YFSETQ. CDR3 sequence: CASMSRDRDAGYTF. The DNA for the CDR3 is TGCGCCAGTATGTCCCGGGACAGGGACGCTGGCTACACCTTC.

The CDR3 loop is CASSSYGTANYGYTF. DNA for the CDR3: TGTGCCAGCAGTAGTTACGGGACGGCTAACTATGGCTACACCTTC. The chain couples TRBV7-9 to TRBJ1-2; possibly TRBD1 for D (5 bases). V was trimmed by 6 bases and J by 0 bases, leaving 14 bases between them. The CDR3 sequence is 15 residues long. The germline V gene has CDR1 SEHNR and CDR2 FQNEAQ (reference sequence).

This clone has just a few counts. The chain recombines TRBV29-1 with TRBJ2-3; 8 nucleotides agree with TRBD1. The length of the CDR3 is 14 residues. The V and J ends lost 3 bases and 3 bases, in that order; junction bases with no gene match: 5. Germline CDR1 is SQVTM and CDR2 is ANQGSEA. CDR3 region: CSVDDNRGTDTQYF. The CDR3 region has the DNA TGCAGCGTTGATGACAACAGGGGGACAGATACGCAGTATTTT.

This clone was detected a few times. This rearrangement joins TRBV29-1 to TRBJ2-2, with D possibly matching TRBD1 (6 bases). Germline V gene lookup returns CDR1 SQVTM and CDR2 ANQGSEA. V was shortened by 4 bases and J by 3 bases, with 9 bases between the two germline ends. The CDR3 consists of 13 residues. CDR3 DNA sequence: TGCAGCGTTGCGGGACACCACACCGGGGAGCTGTTTTTT. It specifies CSVAGHHTGELFF.

The chain uses TRBV7-9 and TRBJ2-2, with a weak D call TRBD2 (5 bases). Trimming removed 7 bases from V and 6 bases from J, with 9 bases in between. The CDR3 runs 12 residues. From germline, CDR1 is SEHNR and CDR2 FQNEAQ (reference sequence). The CDR3 protein is CASIGLSGELFF. In DNA form, the CDR3 reads TGTGCCAGCATTGGACTGTCCGGGGAGCTGTTTTTT. Looking up the rest from reference TRBV7-9 and TRBJ2-2 gives the full variable domain: DTGVSQNPRHKITKRGQNVTFRCDPISEHNRLYWYRQTLGQGPEFLTYFQNEAQLEKSRLLSDRFSAERPKGSFSTLEIQRTEQGDSAMYLCASIGLSGELFFGEGSRLTVL.